This T cell receptor beta chain stems from a study of shared T cell receptors in the human thymus. V dropped 4 bases and J dropped 0 bases, with 13 bases sitting between them. The germline V gene encodes CDR1 MNHNS and CDR2 SASEGT. The CDR3 is 16 amino acids. Sequencing used immunoSEQ multiplex PCR; TCRdb keeps in-frame clones, though not all of them. Here the sample spans about 710,000 clones, over 75% being singletons. These data are also associated with another study on human thymus T cells. That publication notes: All donors were healthy Finnish infants who were undergoing corrective surgery to treat congenital heart defects. Unrelated individuals were reported by related research to share highly overlapping thymic repertoires.

The sequenced sample was thymocytes. The V gene is TRBV6-1, the J gene TRBJ1-3, with a tentative D call TRBD1 (6 bases). This receptor was obtained from a boy in the first two years of life with a congenital heart defect. This CDR3 is CASSGPDRPSGNTIYF. The CDR3 DNA is TGTGCCAGCAGTGGTCCAGACAGGCCCTCTGGAAACACCATATATTTT.